Here is one T cell receptor (beta chain) with its context. This receptor's antigen is unknown. No base-level quality is on record; no much larger clone is a single base apart. Amplification of TCR beta CDR3 regions was carried out from RNA transcripts. The TCR CDR3 was subjected to a first round of RT-PCR using the HTBI primer set and the Qiagen OneStep RT-PCR kit. Libraries were constructed in a second round of multiplex PCR, after which size selection and purification were performed. The libraries were sequenced on an Illumina HiSeq2000 using paired-end 100 bp reads. As for the authors' bioinformatics: SOAPnuke was used to process the raw data, removing reads that contained adapters or uncalled bases, had a mean Phred below 15, or lacked an exact match to the constant primer or identifier. COPE v1.2.5 was used to merge the high-quality paired reads, and each unique nucleotide sequence was defined as a clonotype. MiTCR v1.1 was used to align the clonotypes against IMGT TRBV, TRBD and TRBJ reference segments. Analysis was restricted to V-J combinations with a frequency above 0.0001, which covered roughly 99% of repertoires. A TCS score was defined as the ratio between F50 (clonal expansion) and ExV (chaos), using BLOSUM62-based TCRdist between CDR3 peptides within each V-J. Welch's t-statistics and random forest reduced 500 to 650 V-J features to 13, which were used in a naive Bayes classifier (R e1071). TCRdb reanalyzed the raw reads on its own, using fastp at Q25 for trimming and MiXCR for clone calling, and kept in-frame beta chains. Under each unique CDR3 protein, matching rows form one entry showing the most common genes and DNA. The V and J calls come from TCRdb's annotation, not from the publication. The sample includes some 620,000 distinct CDR3 sequences, with around 16% observed a single time. The ten largest clones take up 3.5% to 4% of the sample.

The data originate from a study of T cells in Graves' hyperthyroidism and ophthalmopathy (dated by TCRdb to between 2018 and 2020). Background for the entire study: Peripheral blood was collected at initial diagnosis, before any treatment. The study also compared thyroid tissue and blood T-cell repertoires from about six Graves' hyperthyroidism patients. The 100 discovery patients were randomly split 7:3 into training and test sets. Prospective prediction of ophthalmopathy was tested in an independent validation cohort consisting of roughly 19 hyperthyroidism patients and around 16 patients who later progressed to ophthalmopathy. To identify TCR V-J signatures that set the groups apart, the researchers used a discovery cohort of about a hundred patients, made up of under 50 with Graves' ophthalmopathy and some 55 with stable Graves' hyperthyroidism. According to the paper, TCR Vbeta CDR3 sequencing was carried out on roughly 130 peripheral blood samples, which came from under 50 ophthalmopathy, around 75 hyperthyroidism and around 17 progressor patients. Following sampling, methimazole starting at 30 mg daily was given to hyperthyroidism patients, and high-dose intravenous methylprednisolone was given to ophthalmopathy patients.

Broader findings and caveats from the paper: No statistical method was used to set the sample size in advance, and investigators knew the group allocation. During validation, the model predicted progression to ophthalmopathy a median of approximately 6 months ahead of onset, with 60% to 71% sensitivity and about 72% specificity. A 13 V-J signature model separated ophthalmopathy from stable hyperthyroidism, with over 85% sensitivity and 81% to 82% specificity in cross-validation and 80%/75% in testing. Blood samples also contained most of the expanded thyroid clonotypes (frequency above 0.001), which suggests that blood repertoires may reflect thyroid immune responses.

The germline V gene sets CDR1 to LGHNA and CDR2 to YNFKEQ. The CDR3 measures 14 amino acids from cysteine to phenylalanine. The retained sequence is limited to the CDR3, 42 bases, with the frame set at the first base. Trimming leaves V shorter by 2 bases and J shorter by 6 bases, with the junction holding 4 bases beyond the gene matches. Graves' hyperthyroidism was defined as stable when no progression to ophthalmopathy occurred over 18 months of follow-up. Hyperthyroidism patients were newly diagnosed, had a disease duration of under 2 months, and were aged 18 to 65 years. Any patient with an uncontrolled infection, another autoimmune disease, pregnancy or lactation was excluded. Diagnoses were based on clinical symptoms, serum thyroxine and TRAb, thyroid ultrasound and orbital computed tomography. PBMCs were separated from under 12 ml of fresh peripheral blood using Ficoll-Paque density gradient centrifugation. Trizol reagent was used to extract total RNA, and RNA quality was then checked on an Agilent 2100 Bioanalyzer.

The receptor was derived from a woman in her thirties with Graves' hyperthyroidism. The sequence links TRBV4-2 to TRBJ2-1; 7 bases in between match TRBD2. What was sequenced was blood. The CDR3 in this case is CASSQRLARNEQFF. The DNA sequence reads TGTGCCAGCAGCCAAAGACTAGCACGCAATGAGCAGTTCTTC.